This T cell receptor (beta chain) was identified in a study of human T cells and chemical hapten exposure. Time point noted: pre-sensitization, week 0. Sample treatment: therapeutic diphenylcyclopropenone sensitization with weekly scalp DPC. Germline assignment: CDR1 MNHEY and CDR2 SVGEGT. The CDR3 spans 16 residues. V lost 0 bases to trimming and J lost 4 bases, with 15 bases between them. TCRdb reprocessed the RACE reads with MiXCR, giving one entry per CDR3 protein. The repertoire includes over 300,000 distinct CDR3 sequences, 5.1% of them detected once, and just over 2.5% sits in the top ten. J is TRBJ1-1 and V is TRBV6-2 or TRBV6-3; TRBD1 is a possible D gene (5 bases). This sample comprised whole blood, obtained in connection with sensitization to the hapten diphenylcyclopropenone (DPC). The sequence was obtained from a woman between 50 and 59 years old with alopecia areata. Some clones in this sample may be carry-over from other donors' samples. The CDR3 region has the DNA TGTGCCAGCAGTTACTCAGGGCAGGGAGGATCCACTGAAGCTTTCTTT. Protein: CASSYSGQGGSTEAFF.